This passage covers 18 T cell receptor beta chains from one sample sequenced in a study of T-cell reconstitution after alpha-beta-depleted transplantation in children (dated by TCRdb to about 2016). The library came from PCR. The run used an Illumina HiSeq 2500. Molecular barcoding was employed in the preparation of TCR libraries, with unique molecular identifiers being used to normalize TCRbeta repertoire quantification. TCRdb took the public reads, trimmed them with fastp at Q25, ran MiXCR for clone calling and kept in-frame beta chains. Each CDR3 protein appears once, grouped with its most common genes and DNA. For this sample there are some 200,000 distinct CDR3 sequences; more than 12% appear just once. The biggest ten clones account for about 13% of the sample. Here the sequenced sample was PBMCs from the stem cell graft donor, taken from the stem cell graft. These receptors were collected from a human donor who donated a stem cell graft to a child with acute lymphoblastic leukemia.

As concerns this clonotype: One end of the junction does not line up with germline, which may come from a read error. This chain links TRBV6-5 with TRBJ2-2; 10 bases align to TRBD2. CDR1 is MNHEY and CDR2 is SVGAGI in the germline V gene. CDR3 size: 14 residues. The CDR3 DNA sequence: TGTGCCGGCAGTTACGGACTAGCGGCCGGGGAGCTGTTTTTT. It encodes CAGSYGLAAGELFF.

The rearrangement links TRBV5-1 to TRBJ1-1, with TRBD1 matching over 7 bases. The CDR3 is 15 amino acids. The germline CDR1 and CDR2 sequences are SGHRS and YFSETQ. V lost 0 bases and J lost 6; bases outside the gene matches: 8. CDR3: CASSLEAGGRAEAFF. The CDR3 coding sequence is TGCGCCAGCAGCTTGGAGGCAGGGGGTAGGGCTGAAGCTTTCTTT.

This clonotype was seen ten or more times. The V gene is TRBV5-1, the J gene TRBJ1-3; D is unresolved. CDR3 length equals 17 residues. Germline V CDR1 and CDR2: SGHRS, YFSETQ. V lost 4 bases and J lost 0, with 17 bases in between. Here the CDR3 DNA reads TGCGCCAGCAGCGTGACCCTGGTGGGAAACTCTGGAAACACCATATATTTT. Encoded protein: CASSVTLVGNSGNTIYF.

This clonotype was counted between two and nine times. The V and J genes are TRBV7-2 and TRBJ1-1, with 8 bases lining up with TRBD1. The junction had 11 bases not matched to a gene; V was cut back by 10 bases and J by 4 bases. There are 14 residues in the CDR3. Germline V gene lookup returns CDR1 SGHTA and CDR2 FQGNSA. CDR3 coding DNA: TGTGCCACTACTTTTCGGACAGGGATCACTGAAGCTTTCTTT. Its protein is CATTFRTGITEAFF.

This clonotype has ten or more counts. The chain links TRBV19 to TRBJ2-1; D is ambiguous. V was clipped by 1 base and J by 9 bases, with 7 bases between them. Germline V gene lookup returns CDR1 LNHDA and CDR2 SQIVND (reference sequence). The CDR3 contains 12 residues. The CDR3 DNA reads as TGTGCCAGTAGTATAGCCTTTCCTGAGCAGTTCTTC. The encoded protein is CASSIAFPEQFF.

The V call is TRBV18, the J call TRBJ2-5; possibly TRBD2 for D (7 bases). Germline lookup yields CDR1 KGHSH and CDR2 LQKENI. The CDR3 consists of 17 residues. V was pared by 6 bases and J by 1 base, with 21 bases between. CDR3 amino acids: CASSPTGGAGAQETQYF. The CDR3 DNA reads TGTGCCAGCTCCCCAACCGGGGGCGCGGGAGCCCAAGAGACCCAGTACTTC.

Ten or more counts support this clonotype. The chain has TRBV12-3 or TRBV12-4 and TRBJ2-1; 9 nucleotides line up with TRBD2. With V trimmed by 6 bases and J by 4 bases, 4 bases remained unmatched. CDR3 length: 14 amino acids. DNA of the CDR3: TGTGCCAGCAGACTTAGCGGGAGTTACAATGAGCAGTTCTTC. This gives the protein CASRLSGSYNEQFF.

About this clonotype: This may stem from a read error, because a much larger clone lies one nucleotide away. This rearrangement joins TRBV10-1 to TRBJ1-2; D not resolved. The CDR3 extends over 13 amino acids. Looked up from germline, CDR1 is WNHNN and CDR2 is SYGVQD (reference sequence). CDR3 sequence: CASSETNNYGDTF. CDR3 nucleotides: TGCGCCAGCAGTGAAACAAACAACTATGGCGACACCTTC.

This clonotype was observed at least ten times. The V call is TRBV5-1, the J call TRBJ2-1, with D tentatively TRBD2 (6 bases). Trimming took off 4 bases at V and 6 bases at J, with 17 bases between the two ends. The CDR3 is 15 amino acids. Germline CDR1 is SGHRS and CDR2 is YFSETQ. The CDR3: CASSGTVGGFNEQFF. The CDR3 region has the DNA TGCGCCAGCAGCGGAACCGTTGGGGGGTTCAATGAGCAGTTCTTC.

This clonotype was recorded many times. This chain links TRBV29-1 with TRBJ2-7, with D possibly TRBD1 on 5 matching bases. V gave up 2 bases and J gave up 1 base, with 9 bases separating them. This CDR3 region has 13 residues. CDR1 is SQVTM, CDR2 ANQGSEA, per germline. The DNA of the CDR3 is TGCAGCGTTGAAAACCAGGGATCCTACGAGCAGTACTTC. This encodes CSVENQGSYEQYF.

The rearrangement links TRBV11-2 to TRBJ2-3; perhaps TRBD1 as D (6 bases). The CDR3 consists of 13 residues. Germline lookup yields CDR1 SGHAT and CDR2 FQNNGV. Trimming took off 8 bases at V and 7 bases at J, with 16 bases between the two ends. The CDR3 nucleotides read TGTGCCAGCCCTCGCCCCCAGGGGTATACGCAGTATTTT. Protein sequence: CASPRPQGYTQYF.

A word on this clonotype: A much larger clone differs by one base, so this may be a read error. The chain uses TRBV11-2 and TRBJ1-2; a weak D match, TRBD1 (5 bases). The CDR3 extends over 12 amino acids. Germline lookup yields CDR1 SGHAT and CDR2 FQNNGV. The ends were cut back, 1 base at V and 7 bases at J, with 7 bases in the middle. This CDR3 is CASSLAGPGYTF. CDR3 bases: TGTGCCAGCAGCTTAGCAGGGCCTGGCTACACCTTC.

In the case of this clonotype: One base away lies a much larger clone, so this may be a sequencing read error. V and J are TRBV29-1 and TRBJ2-1; no firm D call. CDR1 is SQVTM, CDR2 ANQGSEA, per germline. The CDR3 spans 14 residues. The CDR3 sequence: CSVKDPPEYNEQFF. CDR3 sequence (DNA): TGCAGCGTTAAAGATCCACCAGAGTACAATGAGCAGTTCTTC.

The chain recombines TRBV12-3 or TRBV12-4 with TRBJ1-1; 8 nucleotides align to TRBD1. The CDR3 sequence is 15 residues long. The V segment lost 6 bases and the J segment 1 base; nucleotides outside the gene matches: 7. This CDR3 is CASSPSGQGNTEAFF. CDR3 sequence (DNA): TGTGCCAGCAGCCCTTCAGGACAGGGGAACACTGAAGCTTTCTTT.

In regard to this clonotype: This clone may be a read error of a much larger clone one base away. CDR3 in DNA: TGTACCAGCAGTCCCTGGACTAGCGGTAGCGGGGAGCTGTTTTTT. Its protein product is CTSSPWTSGSGELFF. The chain is built from TRBV2 and TRBJ2-2; 10 nucleotides agree with TRBD2. The germline V gene encodes CDR1 SNHLY and CDR2 FYNNEI. The CDR3 loop spans 15 amino acids.

The genes are TRBV20-1 and TRBJ2-1; TRBD2 matches at 10 bases. V lost 1 base to trimming and J lost 9 bases; unmatched junction nucleotides: 12. This CDR3 is built from 16 residues. Germline V gene sequence: CDR1 DFQATT, CDR2 SNEGSKA (reference sequence). The CDR3 coding sequence is TGCAGTGCTAGAGCGGGCGGGAGCGGGAGGGCCGGTGAGCAGTTCTTC. Its protein is CSARAGGSGRAGEQFF.

This clonotype was observed at least ten times. The CDR3 protein is CASSPADARNTEAFF. The CDR3 coding sequence is TGTGCCAGCTCACCTGCGGACGCGAGGAACACTGAAGCTTTCTTT. V is TRBV18 and J is TRBJ1-1; D call uncertain. Deletions cut 3 bases from V and 1 base from J, with 12 bases between. CDR3 length: 15 residues. The germline V gene encodes CDR1 KGHSH and CDR2 LQKENI.

The chain employs TRBV4-2 and TRBJ2-1; TRBD2 matches 8 bases. There are 15 residues in the CDR3. After removal of 0 bases from V and 6 bases from J, the junction contained 4 bases not matched to a gene. The germline gives CDR1 LGHNA, CDR2 YNFKEQ. The CDR3 reads CASSQDGRVGNEQFF. Written as DNA, the CDR3 is TGTGCCAGCAGCCAAGACGGGAGGGTCGGCAATGAGCAGTTCTTC.